These 20 T cell receptor beta chains share one sample of origin, sequenced in a study of cytomegalovirus exposure and HLA in healthy donors. The PCR had 60 Vbeta and 13 Jbeta primers. Repertoires were generated with immunoSEQ multiplex PCR, while TCRdb's copy carries only in-frame clones and drops some. The data show 120,000 to 150,000 clones, 70% to 75% seen once. Material: PBMCs. These receptor sequences come from a human donor in good health.

The chain uses TRBV5-1 and TRBJ1-6; weak D call: TRBD1 (6 bases). Trimming took off 5 bases at V and 0 bases at J, with 9 bases between the two ends. Per the germline V gene, CDR1 is SGHRS and CDR2 is YFSETQ. The CDR3 spans 15 residues. The CDR3 here is CASSPGDSYNSPLHF. The CDR3 DNA follows: TGCGCCAGCAGTCCAGGGGACTCCTATAATTCACCCCTCCACTTT.

This clone has more than one count but fewer than ten. The identical CDR3 is also encoded by other nucleotide sequences in the sample. The chain combines TRBV2 with TRBJ1-1; D not certain. With 6 bases removed from V and 1 base from J, the gap between germline ends came to 9 bases. This CDR3 has 13 amino acids. CDR1 is SNHLY and CDR2 is FYNNEI in the germline V gene. CDR3 nucleotide sequence: TGTGCCAGCAGCGGAGGGAGGAACACTGAAGCTTTCTTT. Protein product: CASSGGRNTEAFF.

The chain employs TRBV7-6 and TRBJ2-5, with 14 bases aligning to TRBD2. CDR1 and CDR2 from the germline V gene are SGHVS and FNYEAQ. This CDR3 is built from 15 residues. After removal of 4 bases from V and 5 bases from J, the junction contained 3 bases not matched to a gene. The CDR3 DNA sequence: TGTGCCAGCAGCTCGGGACTAGCGGGGGCCGAGACCCAGTACTTC. Translating it yields CASSSGLAGAETQYF.

The gene calls are TRBV15 and TRBJ2-2, with 7 bases lining up with TRBD2. CDR3 length equals 16 residues. CDR1 and CDR2 from the germline V gene are LNHNV and YYDKDF (reference sequence). J lost 2 bases, V lost 8 bases, and 11 bases had no gene match. The CDR3, as DNA: TGTGCCACCCAAGGCGGGCGGGAGTTAAACACCGGGGAGCTGTTTTTT. Protein: CATQGGRELNTGELFF.

In its sample, this clone was seen once. As DNA, the CDR3 is TGTGCCAGCAGTCTAGCGGGAGGGCCTGTCACAGATACGCAGTATTTT. Its protein is CASSLAGGPVTDTQYF. The rearrangement links TRBV2 to TRBJ2-3; 12 bases map to TRBD2. The CDR3 is 16 residues long. The V segment lost 5 bases and the J segment 2 bases; nucleotides outside the gene matches: 5. Looked up from germline, CDR1 is SNHLY and CDR2 is FYNNEI.

In DNA, the CDR3 is TGTGCCTGGAGTGTATCTGCTGGAAACACCATATATTTT. Translated, it gives CAWSVSAGNTIYF. The chain uses TRBV30 and TRBJ1-3; D is ambiguous. The CDR3 spans 13 residues. The V gene's germline CDR1 is GTSNPN and CDR2 SVGIG (reference sequence). V lost 0 bases and J 2 bases, leaving 5 bases between the germline ends. The variable domain in full, completed from reference TRBV30 and TRBJ1-3, reads SQTIHQWPATLVQPVGSPLSLECTVEGTSNPNLYWYRQAAGRGLQLLFYSVGIGQISSEVPQNLSASRPQDRQFILSSKKLLLSDSGFYLCAWSVSAGNTIYFGEGSWLTVV.

The chain combines TRBV5-1 with TRBJ2-7; D may be TRBD2 (5 bases). From germline, CDR1 is SGHRS and CDR2 YFSETQ. The CDR3 contains 13 residues. V was shortened by 3 bases and J by 5 bases, with 12 bases between the two germline ends. The CDR3: CASSSEGVHEQYF. The CDR3 DNA is TGCGCCAGCAGCTCTGAGGGAGTCCACGAGCAGTACTTC.

This sequence joins TRBV27 and TRBJ1-4; TRBD1 agrees at 9 bases. This CDR3 is 15 amino acids long. The germline V gene encodes CDR1 MNHEY and CDR2 SMNVEV (reference sequence). V was pared by 5 bases and J by 8 bases, with 9 bases of the junction left unmatched. The CDR3 region is CASSTDRGIGEKLFF. DNA for the CDR3: TGTGCCAGCAGTACTGACAGGGGGATAGGAGAAAAACTGTTTTTT.

This chain connects TRBV5-4 to TRBJ1-3; unclear D gene. This CDR3 has 15 amino acids. V was clipped by 2 bases and J by 0 bases, with 9 bases between them. Looked up from germline, CDR1 is SGHNT and CDR2 is YYREEE (reference sequence). CDR3 in amino acids: CASSLGTGSGNTIYF. In nucleotides, the CDR3 is TGTGCCAGCAGCTTAGGCACGGGCTCTGGAAACACCATATATTTT.

Comment on this clone: A read error may account for a junction end that differs from germline. The chain uses TRBV7-7 and TRBJ2-5; 10 bases align to TRBD2. The germline CDR1 and CDR2 sequences are SSHAT and FNYEAQ (reference sequence). The CDR3 loop spans 18 amino acids. The DNA for the CDR3 is TGTGCTAGCAGCCCCTGGCCACTAGCGGGAAGACCACAAGAGACCCAGTACTTC. Protein sequence: CASSPWPLAGRPQETQYF.

This sequence joins TRBV7-9 and TRBJ2-1; unclear D gene. CDR1 and CDR2 from the germline V gene are SEHNR and FQNEAQ (reference sequence). The CDR3 extends over 11 amino acids. With 6 bases removed from V and 10 bases from J, the gap between germline ends came to 10 bases. DNA of the CDR3: TGTGCCAGCAGACCTACTAACGAGCAGTTCTTC. Protein: CASRPTNEQFF.

V usage is TRBV6-6 and J usage is TRBJ1-2; 7 bases are shared with TRBD1. Looked up from germline, CDR1 is MNHNY and CDR2 is SVGAGI (reference sequence). Germline trimming cut 6 bases from V and 5 bases from J; bases unmatched to any gene: 6. CDR3 length: 13 residues. CDR3: CASSRDSRYGYTF. The CDR3, as DNA: TGTGCCAGCAGCCGGGACAGCCGGTATGGCTACACCTTC.

The V call is TRBV7-9, the J call TRBJ2-3; the match to TRBD2 covers 8 bases. J gave up 0 bases and V 6 bases, and 5 bases lay outside the gene matches. CDR1 and CDR2 (germline): SEHNR, FQNEAQ (reference sequence). The CDR3 runs 15 residues. DNA for the CDR3: TGTGCCAGCAGACTACTAGCGGAGAGCACAGATACGCAGTATTTT. This encodes CASRLLAESTDTQYF.

The gene calls are TRBV19 and TRBJ2-3; 7 nucleotides align to TRBD2. Per the germline V gene, CDR1 is LNHDA and CDR2 is SQIVND (reference sequence). V was pared by 6 bases and J by 1 base, with 7 bases of the junction left unmatched. This CDR3 is built from 15 residues. The CDR3 DNA sequence: TGTGCCAGTAGCAACGGACTAGGGGGCACAGATACGCAGTATTTT. Protein: CASSNGLGGTDTQYF. Filled out from reference TRBV19 and TRBJ2-3, the complete variable domain reads DGGITQSPKYLFRKEGQNVTLSCEQNLNHDAMYWYRQDPGQGLRLIYYSQIVNDFQKGDIAEGYSVSREKKESFPLTVTSAQKNPTAFYLCASSNGLGGTDTQYFGPGTRLTVL.

This clone was observed a few times. The chain has TRBV5-1 and TRBJ2-1; 8 nucleotides line up with TRBD1. The CDR3 extends over 16 amino acids. Germline CDR1 and CDR2: SGHRS and YFSETQ. Trimming removed 4 bases from V and 0 bases from J; junction bases left unmatched: 6. CDR3 region: CASSPQGGSSYNEQFF. The DNA of the CDR3 is TGCGCCAGCAGCCCACAGGGGGGAAGCTCCTACAATGAGCAGTTCTTC.

The chain is built from TRBV5-4 and TRBJ1-4, with 11 positions matching TRBD1. Losses at the gene ends were 4 bases for V and 12 bases for J; bases not matched to a gene: 8. The CDR3 runs to 14 residues. Germline V gene data show CDR1 as SGHNT and CDR2 as YYREEE (reference sequence). CDR3 sequence reads: CASSAAPGQGELFF. As DNA, the CDR3 is TGTGCCAGCAGCGCCGCTCCGGGACAGGGGGAACTGTTTTTT.

This chain joins TRBV11-2 and TRBJ2-2, with D uncertain. Germline V gene sequence: CDR1 SGHAT, CDR2 FQNNGV. Deletions cut 5 bases from V and 4 bases from J, with 8 bases between. CDR3 size: 13 residues. For the CDR3, the DNA is TGTGCCAGCAGCCCCTGGCCCACCGGGGAGCTGTTTTTT. It codes for CASSPWPTGELFF.

This clone was counted between two and nine times. J is TRBJ1-2 and V is TRBV9; a weak D match, TRBD1 (6 bases). Trimming took 1 base from V and 6 from J, leaving 22 bases between them. CDR1 SGDLS and CDR2 YYNGEE come from the germline V gene. The CDR3 loop spans 17 amino acids. The CDR3 region is CASSVSTGPSLRNGYTF. CDR3 coding DNA: TGTGCCAGCAGCGTATCGACAGGACCAAGCCTACGGAATGGCTACACCTTC.

The chain carries TRBV5-8 and TRBJ2-5; weak D call: TRBD1 (6 bases). The end of the DNA fits TRBJ2-7 better, so the J call may be wrong. This CDR3 has 14 residues. Germline loops: CDR1 SGHTS, CDR2 YDEGEE. The DNA of the CDR3 is TGTGCCAGCAGCTCCGGACAGTTATCGGACGAGCAGTACTTC. Translated, it gives CASSSGQLSDEQYF.

The V gene is TRBV28, the J gene TRBJ2-3; the match to TRBD1 covers 8 bases. With 6 bases clipped from V and 3 bases from J, the junction kept 5 bases outside the gene matches. The CDR3 has 14 amino acids. From germline, CDR1 is MDHEN and CDR2 SYDVKM. CDR3 region: CASRPRTGTDTQYF. DNA of the CDR3: TGTGCCAGCAGACCCCGGACAGGGACAGATACGCAGTATTTT.